One sample yielded the 10 T cell receptor beta chains listed below, sequenced in a study of T cells after yellow fever vaccination. In TCRdb, the 5' RACE reads were re-called with MiXCR into one record per CDR3 protein. The table records roughly 250,000 distinct CDR3 sequences, 10% to 15% of them present only once. The sequenced sample was CD4+ T cells sorted from PBMCs, obtained 45 days after the yellow fever booster vaccination. All receptors derive from a man aged 25 to 40 who received the YFV17D yellow fever vaccine.

This clonotype was recorded a few times. The rearrangement links TRBV6-1 to TRBJ2-5; D not resolved. CDR3 length: 13 residues. Trimming took off 2 bases at V and 5 bases at J, with 9 bases between the two ends. CDR1 is MNHNS and CDR2 is SASEGT in the germline V gene. CDR3 DNA: TGTGCCAGCAGTGAAAGTATTGGTGAGACCCAGTACTTC. Encoded protein: CASSESIGETQYF.

This clonotype has more than one count but fewer than ten. The gene calls are TRBV7-9 and TRBJ2-1; 11 nucleotides align to TRBD2. The germline gives CDR1 SEHNR, CDR2 FQNEAQ (reference sequence). The junction had 5 bases not matched to a gene; V was cut back by 1 base and J by 9 bases. This CDR3 is built from 15 residues. Here the CDR3 DNA reads TGTGCCAGCAGCTTAGTAGCGGGAGGGGGGAGTGAGCAGTTCTTC. This encodes CASSLVAGGGSEQFF.

This clonotype was recorded many times. V is TRBV5-1 and J is TRBJ2-3, with D possibly TRBD2 on 5 matching bases. Germline V gene lookup returns CDR1 SGHRS and CDR2 YFSETQ. The CDR3 covers 13 residues. V lost 0 bases and J 9 bases, leaving 11 bases between the germline ends. CDR3 sequence (DNA): TGCGCCAGCAGCTTGGACGTCGGGATCACGCAGTATTTT. As protein: CASSLDVGITQYF. Looking up the rest from reference TRBV5-1 and TRBJ2-3 gives the full variable domain: KAGVTQTPRYLIKTRGQQVTLSCSPISGHRSVSWYQQTPGQGLQFLFEYFSETQRNKGNFPGRFSGRQFSNSRSEMNVSTLELGDSALYLCASSLDVGITQYFGPGTRLTVL.

This rearrangement joins TRBV24-1 to TRBJ1-5; 7 bases align to TRBD1. This CDR3 comprises 16 residues. Germline V gene lookup returns CDR1 KGHDR and CDR2 SFDVKD. The trim removed 2 bases at V and 0 bases at J, leaving 3 bases unmatched. The CDR3, as DNA: TGTGCCACCAGTGATTCGCACAGGGGTAGCAATCAGCCCCAGCATTTT. Its translation is CATSDSHRGSNQPQHF.

V gene TRBV24-1 combines with J gene TRBJ2-3, with D perhaps assigned TRBD1 or TRBD2 (5 bases each). V was clipped by 5 bases and J by 0 bases, with 5 bases between them. This CDR3 region has 13 residues. Germline lookup yields CDR1 KGHDR and CDR2 SFDVKD. CDR3 nucleotide sequence: TGTGCCACCAGTGGGGACAGCACAGATACGCAGTATTTT. Protein: CATSGDSTDTQYF.

This rearrangement joins TRBV20-1 to TRBJ1-4; unclear D gene. The CDR3 totals 12 residues. Germline assignment: CDR1 DFQATT and CDR2 SNEGSKA (reference sequence). V was pared by 3 bases and J by 4 bases, with 6 bases between. The CDR3 nucleotides are TGCAGTGCTAGTCCCCGTAATGAAAAACTGTTTTTT. This sequence encodes CSASPRNEKLFF.

This clonotype has a count of ten or more. The V and J genes are TRBV20-1 and TRBJ1-5, with D maybe TRBD1 (6 bases). Looked up from germline, CDR1 is DFQATT and CDR2 is SNEGSKA (reference sequence). The CDR3 length is 11 residues. V lost 6 bases and J lost 6, with 9 bases in between. CDR3 in amino acids: CSAKGGQPQHF. Written as DNA, the CDR3 is TGCAGTGCCAAGGGGGGTCAGCCCCAGCATTTT.

The table lists this clonotype with many counts. V usage is TRBV29-1 and J usage is TRBJ2-1, with 10 bases matching TRBD2. Losses at the gene ends were 7 bases for V and 9 bases for J; bases not matched to a gene: 12. The CDR3 is 14 amino acids. Looked up from germline, CDR1 is SQVTM and CDR2 is ANQGSEA. The CDR3 loop is CSGAAAGGPSEQFF. Here the CDR3 DNA reads TGCAGCGGGGCGGCAGCGGGAGGGCCCAGTGAGCAGTTCTTC.

This clonotype showed up many times. The gene calls are TRBV10-3 and TRBJ2-2; TRBD2 matches 7 bases. V was pared by 6 bases and J by 4 bases, with 5 bases of the junction left unmatched. CDR3 length equals 14 residues. The germline V gene has CDR1 ENHRY and CDR2 SYGVKD. This CDR3 reads CAIRASGTTGELFF. The CDR3 region has the DNA TGTGCCATCAGGGCCAGCGGGACCACCGGGGAGCTGTTTTTT.

The chain employs TRBV6-2 or TRBV6-3 and TRBJ2-7; 8 positions agree with TRBD2. CDR1 and CDR2 from the germline V gene are MNHEY and SVGEGT. J gave up 2 bases and V 6 bases, and 6 bases lay outside the gene matches. The CDR3 length is 14 residues. The CDR3 DNA is TGTGCCAGCAGACCAAGCGGGAGTGCCTACGAGCAGTACTTC. Translation: CASRPSGSAYEQYF.